These T cell receptor beta chains were read from a single sample in a study of metastatic and nonmetastatic thyroid tumors. TCRdb re-analyzed the PCR reads using MiXCR. The sample has about 18,000 clones; 30% to 40% are singletons. Sequenced material: tumor tissue. These receptors originate from a female donor with papillary thyroid cancer or a benign thyroid nodule (not recorded which). Some clones in this sample may be carry-over from other donors' samples. Each CDR3 is given with its conserved first and last residue. The D gene is left open where the match is weak. The listing skips clone size in some rows; elsewhere it reads once, few, many or a size class.

abundance,v_gene,d_gene,j_gene,CDR3nt,CDR3aa
NA,TRBV6-1,NA,TRBJ2-3,TGTGCCAGCAGGGTTCAAGGGGTAGGGGCAGATACGCAGTATTTT,CASRVQGVGADTQYF
NA,TRBV5-1,TRBD2,TRBJ2-5,TGCGCCAGCAGCTTGGGGACTAGCGGGATGGAGACCCAGTACTTC,CASSLGTSGMETQYF
medium-sized,TRBV27,NA,TRBJ2-1,TGTGCCAACCAGGGGTTCAATGAGCAGTTCTTC,CANQGFNEQFF
many,TRBV5-1,NA,TRBJ2-5,TGCGCCAGCAGCTTGTATGGGGATGGGGAGACCCAGTACTTC,CASSLYGDGETQYF
NA,TRBV5-6,NA,TRBJ1-2,TGTGCCAGCAGCTTCGTTCAGTCTTATGGCTACACCTTC,CASSFVQSYGYTF
many,TRBV28,TRBD1,TRBJ2-7,TGTGCCAGCAGTTTCGGACAGGGGAGGGCCGAGCAGTACTTC,CASSFGQGRAEQYF
NA,TRBV11-3,TRBD1,TRBJ2-7,TGTGCCAGCAGCTTATATGGGACAGGGGGCGTTTACGAGCAGTACTTC,CASSLYGTGGVYEQYF
few,TRBV28,NA,TRBJ2-1,TGTGCCAGCAGTTTAGGTTGGGTTCGGGAGCAGTTCTTC,CASSLGWVREQFF
many,TRBV27,NA,TRBJ2-7,TGTGCCAGCAGTCAACAGGGTCTGGGGGAGCAGTACTTC,CASSQQGLGEQYF
few,TRBV6-1,TRBD1,TRBJ1-2,TGTGCCAGCAGTTCGGAACGGACAGGGGTGAATGGCTACACCTTC,CASSSERTGVNGYTF
few,TRBV6-1,TRBD1,TRBJ1-1,TGTGCCAGCAGTCCGGGACAGCGCTCTTCGAAGGCTTTCTTT,CASSPGQRSSKAFF
few,TRBV2,NA,TRBJ1-5,TGTGCCAGCCATCTGGACGGGGCCGATCAGCCCCAGCATTTT,CASHLDGADQPQHF
NA,TRBV7-8,TRBD2,TRBJ2-3,TGTGCCAGCAGCGGGACTAGTCAAAAGTCGGATACGCAGTATTTT,CASSGTSQKSDTQYF
medium-sized,TRBV6-4,TRBD2,TRBJ2-1,TGTGCCAGCAGCGTACTAGCGGGAGAAGGCAATGAGCAGTTCTTC,CASSVLAGEGNEQFF
NA,TRBV5-1,NA,TRBJ2-2,TGCGCCAGCAGCTTATCGGTTTTTGGGACCGGGGAGCTGTTTTTT,CASSLSVFGTGELFF
NA,TRBV18,NA,TRBJ1-2,TGTGCCAGCTCAGAGGGGTTAGCTAACTATGGCTACACCTTC,CASSEGLANYGYTF
NA,TRBV19,TRBD2,TRBJ2-3,TGTGCCAGTAGCAGGGGACTAGCGGGAGGAGATACGCAGTATTTT,CASSRGLAGGDTQYF
NA,TRBV7-2,NA,TRBJ2-7,TGTGCCAGCAGCTTGGTCTCACGGCTCTCCTACGAGCAGTACTTC,CASSLVSRLSYEQYF
NA,TRBV27,NA,TRBJ2-5,TGTGCCAGCAGCCCAGGAGGACACCTTCAAGAGAGCCAGTACTTC,CASSPGGHLQESQYF
few,TRBV19,NA,TRBJ2-4,TGTGCCAGTAGTATAGGCGGTCACATTCAGTACTTC,CASSIGGHIQYF
NA,TRBV15,NA,TRBJ2-5,TGTGCCACCATCAGAGATCGGGGCCTTTCGTCCCAGTACTTC,CATIRDRGLSSQYF
NA,TRBV6-5,TRBD1,TRBJ1-4,TGTGCCAGCAGTTCCGGACAGGACTCGATAAGTGAAAAACTGTTTTTT,CASSSGQDSISEKLFF
once,TRBV7-3,TRBD2,TRBJ2-1,TGTGCCAGCAGCCCCTGGGGAGGGCCTATCAATGAGCAGTTCTTC,CASSPWGGPINEQFF